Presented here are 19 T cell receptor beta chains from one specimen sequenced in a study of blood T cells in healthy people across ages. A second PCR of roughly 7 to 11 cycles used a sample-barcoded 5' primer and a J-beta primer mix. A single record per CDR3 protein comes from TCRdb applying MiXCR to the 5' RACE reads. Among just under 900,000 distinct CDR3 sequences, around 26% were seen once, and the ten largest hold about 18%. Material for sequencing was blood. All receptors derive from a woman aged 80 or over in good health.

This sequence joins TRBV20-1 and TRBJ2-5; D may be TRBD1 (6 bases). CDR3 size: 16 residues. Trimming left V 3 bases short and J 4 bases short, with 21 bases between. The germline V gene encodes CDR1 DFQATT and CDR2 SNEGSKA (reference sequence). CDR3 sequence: CSASSGLSGVIETQYF. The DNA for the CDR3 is TGCAGTGCTAGTTCGGGTTTGTCAGGGGTGATAGAGACCCAGTACTTC.

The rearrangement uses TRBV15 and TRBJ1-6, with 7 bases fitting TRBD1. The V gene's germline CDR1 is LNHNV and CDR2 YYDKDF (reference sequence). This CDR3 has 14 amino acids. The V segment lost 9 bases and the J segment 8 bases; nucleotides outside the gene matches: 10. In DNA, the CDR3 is TGTGCCACGCGAACAGGGGCGAGGGATTCACCCCTCCACTTT. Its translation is CATRTGARDSPLHF.

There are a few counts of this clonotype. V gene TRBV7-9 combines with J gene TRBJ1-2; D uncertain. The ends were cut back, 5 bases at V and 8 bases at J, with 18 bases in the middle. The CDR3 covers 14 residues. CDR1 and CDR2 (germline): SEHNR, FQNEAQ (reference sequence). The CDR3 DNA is TGTGCCAGCAGCCATCCCGTGGCTCCGAACGGCTACACCTTC. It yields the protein CASSHPVAPNGYTF.

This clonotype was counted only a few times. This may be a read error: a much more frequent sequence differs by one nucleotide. The DNA for the CDR3 is TGTGCCGGCAGACGAGGACAGCAAGAGACCCAGTACTTC. This codes for CAGRRGQQETQYF. This chain connects TRBV7-2 to TRBJ2-5; D possibly corresponds to TRBD1 (6 bases). Germline CDR1 is SGHTA and CDR2 is FQGNSA. The length of the CDR3 is 13 residues.

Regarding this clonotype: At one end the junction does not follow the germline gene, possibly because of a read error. The CDR3 region is CSTRVPGQVIYGYTF. For the CDR3, the DNA is TGCAGTACTAGAGTTCCGGGACAGGTGATATATGGCTACACCTTC. The genes are TRBV20-1 and TRBJ1-2; 8 nucleotides align to TRBD1. Germline V gene data show CDR1 as DFQATT and CDR2 as SNEGSKA (reference sequence). The CDR3 spans 15 residues.

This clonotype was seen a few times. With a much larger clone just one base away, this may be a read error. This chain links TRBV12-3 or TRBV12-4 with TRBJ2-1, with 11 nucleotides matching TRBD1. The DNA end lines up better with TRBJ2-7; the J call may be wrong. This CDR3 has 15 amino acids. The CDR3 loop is CASSLPGQGVNEQYF. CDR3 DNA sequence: TGTGCCAGCAGTTTACCGGGACAGGGGGTCAATGAGCAGTACTTC.

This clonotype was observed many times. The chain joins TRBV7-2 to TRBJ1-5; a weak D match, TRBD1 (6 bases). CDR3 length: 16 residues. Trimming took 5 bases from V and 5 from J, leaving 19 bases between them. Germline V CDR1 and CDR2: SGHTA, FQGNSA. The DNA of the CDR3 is TGTGCCAGCAGCCCAGGGGCACTCCTAAGTGATCAGCCCCAGCATTTT. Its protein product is CASSPGALLSDQPQHF.

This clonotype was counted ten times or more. CDR3 amino acids: CATSRGGNSQPQHF. The CDR3, as DNA: TGTGCCACATCGCGGGGGGGGAACAGTCAGCCCCAGCATTTT. The V call is TRBV6-6, the J call TRBJ1-5, with D possibly TRBD1 on 5 matching bases. V lost 10 bases to trimming and J lost 6 bases, with 19 bases between them. The germline CDR1 and CDR2 sequences are MNHNY and SVGAGI (reference sequence). The CDR3 is made up of 14 amino acids.

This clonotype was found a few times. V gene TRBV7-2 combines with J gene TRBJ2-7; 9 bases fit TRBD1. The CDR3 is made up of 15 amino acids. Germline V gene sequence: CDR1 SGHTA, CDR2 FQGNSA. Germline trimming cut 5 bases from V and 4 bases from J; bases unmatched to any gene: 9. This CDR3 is CASSLTGQGGYEQYF. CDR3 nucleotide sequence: TGTGCCAGCAGCCTCACGGGACAGGGAGGATACGAGCAGTACTTC.

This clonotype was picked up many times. CDR3 region: CASSLGLSWYGYTF. The CDR3, as DNA: TGTGCCAGCAGCTTAGGTCTGAGTTGGTATGGCTACACCTTC. The chain couples TRBV7-2 to TRBJ1-2; no clear D. The germline gives CDR1 SGHTA, CDR2 FQGNSA. CDR3 length: 14 residues. Trimming cost V 1 base and J 5 bases, with 11 bases left between them.

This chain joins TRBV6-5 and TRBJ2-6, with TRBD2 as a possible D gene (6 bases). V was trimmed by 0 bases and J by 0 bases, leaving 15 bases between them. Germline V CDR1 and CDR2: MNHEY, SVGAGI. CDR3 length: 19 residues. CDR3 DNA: TGTGCCAGCAGTTACTCGACGGGAGAGCTGGGCTCTGGGGCCAACGTCCTGACTTTC. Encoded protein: CASSYSTGELGSGANVLTF.

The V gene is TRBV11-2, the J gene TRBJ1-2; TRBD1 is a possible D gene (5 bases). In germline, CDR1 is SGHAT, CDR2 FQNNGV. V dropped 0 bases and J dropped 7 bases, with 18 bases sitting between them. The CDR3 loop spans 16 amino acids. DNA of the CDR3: TGTGCCAGCAGCTTAGATATGGGGCAGGGAAGCGGTGGCTACACCTTC. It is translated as CASSLDMGQGSGGYTF. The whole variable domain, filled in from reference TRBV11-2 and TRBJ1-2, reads EAGVAQSPRYKIIEKRQSVAFWCNPISGHATLYWYQQILGQGPKLLIQFQNNGVVDDSQLPKDRFSAERLKGVDSTLKIQPAKLEDSAVYLCASSLDMGQGSGGYTFGSGTRLTVV.

The CDR3 region has the DNA TGTGCCAGCAGACGCCTAGGAAGCGGGGGTCTTGAGCAGTTCTTC. This codes for CASRRLGSGGLEQFF. The chain is built from TRBV6-2 or TRBV6-3 and TRBJ2-1; 8 bases are shared with TRBD2. Trimming took 6 bases from V and 9 from J; bases not matched to a gene: 13. Germline V gives CDR1 MNHEY, CDR2 SVGEGT. This CDR3 is built from 15 residues.

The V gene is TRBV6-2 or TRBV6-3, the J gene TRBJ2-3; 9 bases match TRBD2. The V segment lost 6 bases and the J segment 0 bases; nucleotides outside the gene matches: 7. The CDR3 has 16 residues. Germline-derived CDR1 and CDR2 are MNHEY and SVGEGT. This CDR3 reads CASRERLAASTDTQYF. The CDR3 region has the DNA TGTGCCAGCAGAGAACGACTAGCGGCTAGCACAGATACGCAGTATTTT.

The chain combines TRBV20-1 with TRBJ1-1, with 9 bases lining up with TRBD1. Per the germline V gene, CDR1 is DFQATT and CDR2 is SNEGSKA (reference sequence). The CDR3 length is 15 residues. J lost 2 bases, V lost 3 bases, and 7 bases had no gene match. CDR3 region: CSARPQGAGNTEAFF. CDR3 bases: TGCAGTGCTAGGCCACAGGGGGCCGGAAACACTGAAGCTTTCTTT.

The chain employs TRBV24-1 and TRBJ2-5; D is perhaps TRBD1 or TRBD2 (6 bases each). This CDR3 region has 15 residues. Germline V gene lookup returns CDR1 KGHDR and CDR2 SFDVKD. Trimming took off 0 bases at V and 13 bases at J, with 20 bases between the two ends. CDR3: CATSDLGAGEDERYF. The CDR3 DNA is TGTGCCACCAGTGATTTGGGCGCAGGGGAGGATGAGCGGTACTTC.

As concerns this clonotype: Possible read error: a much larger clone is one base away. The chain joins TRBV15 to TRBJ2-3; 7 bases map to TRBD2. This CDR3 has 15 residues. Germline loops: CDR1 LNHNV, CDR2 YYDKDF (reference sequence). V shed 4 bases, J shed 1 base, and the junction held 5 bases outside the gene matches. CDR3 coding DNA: TGTGCCACCAGCAAACGGGAGGCTGGCACAGATACGCAGTATTTT. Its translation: CATSKREAGTDTQYF.

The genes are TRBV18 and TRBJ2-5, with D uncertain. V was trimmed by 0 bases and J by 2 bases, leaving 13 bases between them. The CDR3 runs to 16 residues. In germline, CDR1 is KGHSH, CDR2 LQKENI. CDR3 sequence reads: CASSPPWEVGQETQYF. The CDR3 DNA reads TGTGCCAGCTCACCACCTTGGGAAGTTGGACAAGAGACCCAGTACTTC.

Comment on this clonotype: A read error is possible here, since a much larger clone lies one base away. The CDR3 reads CSAIMTAKVYGHTF. CDR3 DNA: TGCAGTGCTATTATGACAGCCAAAGTCTATGGCCACACCTTC. The chain carries TRBV20-1 and TRBJ1-2; D is possibly TRBD1 (5 bases). Germline V lookup: CDR1 DFQATT, CDR2 SNEGSKA (reference sequence). The CDR3 has 14 amino acids.